The 8 T cell receptor beta chains listed next were all sequenced from one sample in a study of beta chain features in type 1 diabetes. Study results and limitations: Type 1 diabetes patients had moderately but significantly shorter TCRB CDR3s in all four CD4+ subsets.

Their antigens are not known. The whole isolated RNA underwent reverse transcription, so sequencing captured expressed TCRB transcripts. Produced via immunoSEQ multiplex PCR; TCRdb's table is partial and in-frame only. The table records over 200,000 clones, roughly a tenth of them present only once. Sequencing was carried out using naive CD4+ T cells from blood. The source is a man under 40 with type 1 diabetes.

This chain connects TRBV14 to TRBJ2-7, with 7 positions matching TRBD1. Per the germline V gene, CDR1 is SGHDN and CDR2 is FVKESK. The V gene end was trimmed by 4 bases and the J gene end by 3 bases; junction bases not matched to a gene: 9. This CDR3 has 15 residues. The CDR3: CASSRRTGTSYEQYF. CDR3 nucleotide sequence: TGTGCCAGCAGCCGACGGACAGGAACGAGCTACGAGCAGTACTTC.

V usage is TRBV18 and J usage is TRBJ2-5; perhaps TRBD2 as D (5 bases). The CDR3 spans 14 residues. Germline CDR1 and CDR2: KGHSH and LQKENI. V was shortened by 2 bases and J by 4 bases, with 11 bases between the two germline ends. CDR3 nucleotide sequence: TGTGCCAGCTCACCATATGATCTAGCAGAGACCCAGTACTTC. Protein product: CASSPYDLAETQYF.

J is TRBJ1-6 and V is TRBV7-9; TRBD1 agrees at 7 bases. The CDR3 totals 14 residues. The V gene's germline CDR1 is SEHNR and CDR2 FQNEAQ (reference sequence). Trimming took 3 bases from V and 10 from J; bases not matched to a gene: 6. In nucleotides, the CDR3 is TGTGCCAGCAGCTTCACCGGGACAGACTCACCCCTCCACTTT. It translates to CASSFTGTDSPLHF.

This clone turned up a few times. This chain joins TRBV27 and TRBJ2-5; the match to TRBD1 covers 7 bases. Germline CDR1 MNHEY, CDR2 SMNVEV (reference sequence). The CDR3 runs to 16 residues. V lost 5 bases, J lost 3 bases, and 12 bases stayed unmatched. CDR3 region: CASSPTSTGIEETQYF. As DNA, the CDR3 is TGTGCCAGCAGTCCCACATCGACAGGGATCGAAGAGACCCAGTACTTC.

The rearrangement links TRBV7-2 to TRBJ2-2; tentative D call: TRBD2 (6 bases). The length of the CDR3 is 14 residues. V was cut by 1 base and J by 5 bases, with 8 bases left in between. Germline CDR1 SGHTA, CDR2 FQGNSA. CDR3 in DNA: TGTGCCAGCAGCTTAGTTGGGGGGACCGGGGAGCTGTTTTTT. Protein: CASSLVGGTGELFF.

The chain joins TRBV19 to TRBJ1-2; D uncertain. V was pared by 2 bases and J by 0 bases, with 4 bases between. Germline assignment: CDR1 LNHDA and CDR2 SQIVND (reference sequence). The CDR3 extends over 13 amino acids. CDR3 DNA: TGTGCCAGTAGTATACAGGCTAACTATGGCTACACCTTC. Translation: CASSIQANYGYTF.

Comments on this clone: This is likely a read error, given that the CDR3 carries no conserved phenylalanine or tryptophan at its end. Because the CDR3's place on the DNA is in doubt, the DNA is left out and the CDR3 is given as listed by TCRdb. The V and J genes are TRBV29-1 and TRBJ2-7; the table's D call, TRBD2, was not checked against the DNA. The germline V gene has CDR1 SQVTM and CDR2 ANQGSEA. The CDR3 is made up of 8 amino acids, end residues included. CDR3 sequence: CSVVSGGI.

The chain uses TRBV5-6 and TRBJ2-1, with 7 bases that match TRBD1. CDR3 size: 17 residues. Germline trimming cut 4 bases from V and 1 base from J; bases unmatched to any gene: 11. Looked up from germline, CDR1 is SGHDT and CDR2 is YYEEEE. In DNA, the CDR3 is TGTGCCAGCAGCGTGGAGAGCAGGGGGTATTCCTACAATGAGCAGTTCTTC. Its translation is CASSVESRGYSYNEQFF.